Following are 27 T cell receptor beta chains from one sample sequenced in a study of cytomegalovirus exposure and HLA in healthy donors. Researchers ran the PCR with 60 Vbeta and 13 Jbeta primers. Using immunoSEQ multiplex PCR, the repertoire was profiled, and TCRdb retains in-frame clones only, with some absent. In the table there are approximately 200,000 clones, roughly 79% of which are singletons. What was sequenced was PBMCs. These receptor sequences come from a woman aged 18-29 years in good health and CMV-seronegative.

The chain links TRBV4-1 to TRBJ2-2; 7 bases are shared with TRBD1. This CDR3 spans 13 amino acids. CDR1 is MGHRA and CDR2 is YSYEKL in the germline V gene. J lost 9 bases, V lost 6 bases, and 7 bases had no gene match. The CDR3 is CASSSTGAWELFF. In nucleotides, the CDR3 is TGCGCCAGCAGTTCTACAGGGGCATGGGAGCTGTTTTTT.

This clone came up once. Other DNA sequences from this sample encode an identical CDR3 as well. The chain has TRBV7-9 and TRBJ1-1; D is unresolved. CDR3 size: 12 residues. The ends were cut back, 5 bases at V and 4 bases at J, with 8 bases in the middle. Germline V gene lookup returns CDR1 SEHNR and CDR2 FQNEAQ (reference sequence). This chain's CDR3 is CASSPGGTEAFF. CDR3 sequence (DNA): TGTGCCAGCAGCCCGGGAGGCACTGAAGCTTTCTTT.

V is TRBV2 and J is TRBJ2-7, with TRBD2 matching over 8 bases. The CDR3 spans 16 residues. V lost 2 bases and J lost 1; bases outside the gene matches: 7. CDR1 and CDR2 from the germline V gene are SNHLY and FYNNEI. CDR3 loop: CASSEIGGGFSYEQYF. In DNA, the CDR3 is TGTGCCAGCAGTGAAATCGGGGGGGGATTTTCCTACGAGCAGTACTTC.

As for this clone: The junction and the germline gene differ at one end; a read error may be behind it. The rearrangement links TRBV30 to TRBJ1-2, with D possibly TRBD1 on 6 matching bases. This CDR3 is 12 amino acids long. CDR1 is GTSNPN and CDR2 is SVGIG in the germline V gene (reference sequence). The CDR3 reads CAWSVGTTNAIF. DNA of the CDR3: TGTGCCTGGAGTGTCGGGACAACAAATGCAATCTTC.

Comment on this clone: One end of the junction is discordant with germline, which a read error may explain. The chain employs TRBV19 and TRBJ1-5; no clear D gene. The CDR3 loop spans 15 amino acids. Germline V CDR1 and CDR2: LNHDA, SQIVND (reference sequence). DNA of the CDR3: TGTGCCAGTACTATAACCCGAGCGGGCAATCAGCCCCAGCATTTT. It encodes CASTITRAGNQPQHF.

The chain has TRBV5-5 and TRBJ1-1; tentatively, D is TRBD1 (5 bases). V was trimmed by 0 bases and J by 8 bases, leaving 14 bases between them. The germline V gene has CDR1 SGHKS and CDR2 YYEKEE (reference sequence). The CDR3 has 14 amino acids. CDR3 sequence: CASSLGRGRDEAFF. The CDR3 DNA is TGTGCCAGCAGCTTGGGACGGGGGAGGGACGAAGCTTTCTTT.

This clone was counted only a few times. The genes are TRBV20-1 and TRBJ1-4; unclear D gene. Germline loops: CDR1 DFQATT, CDR2 SNEGSKA (reference sequence). The CDR3 has 11 amino acids. V lost 1 base to trimming and J lost 17 bases, with 14 bases between them. The CDR3 protein is CSARGGWRDFF. CDR3 coding DNA: TGCAGTGCTAGAGGCGGTTGGCGTGATTTTTTT.

The chain joins TRBV29-1 to TRBJ2-7, with 7 bases matching TRBD1. Germline CDR1 is SQVTM and CDR2 is ANQGSEA. The CDR3 contains 12 residues. V was pared by 6 bases and J by 1 base, with 3 bases of the junction left unmatched. The CDR3 coding sequence is TGCAGCGTCCCGGGACAGTCCTACGAGCAGTACTTC. This gives the protein CSVPGQSYEQYF.

The V and J genes are TRBV7-6 and TRBJ1-1; D gene unclear. The CDR3 totals 15 residues. Germline V gene lookup returns CDR1 SGHVS and CDR2 FNYEAQ. Trimming took 5 bases from V and 2 from J, leaving 15 bases between them. CDR3 sequence (DNA): TGTGCCAGCAGCCCTAGGCCCGGAGCTAACACTGAAGCTTTCTTT. It translates to CASSPRPGANTEAFF.

Notes on this clone: This specimen includes other DNA sequences encoding the same CDR3. The CDR3 region has the DNA TGTGCCAGCAGCGGGCGGGAGGGACTCGGCTTATATGAGCAGTTCTTC. Protein product: CASSGREGLGLYEQFF. J is TRBJ2-1 and V is TRBV5-6, with 9 positions matching TRBD2. CDR1 SGHDT and CDR2 YYEEEE come from the germline V gene. The CDR3 spans 16 residues. V was pared by 4 bases and J by 8 bases, with 13 bases of the junction left unmatched.

J is TRBJ2-1 and V is TRBV6-1, with 10 bases aligning to TRBD2. CDR3 length equals 18 residues. Germline loops: CDR1 MNHNS, CDR2 SASEGT. Germline trimming cut 4 bases from V and 2 bases from J; bases unmatched to any gene: 11. CDR3 DNA sequence: TGTGCCAGCAGTGGGGGCTCCCTAGCGGGGGACCCCTACAATGAGCAGTTCTTC. Translating it yields CASSGGSLAGDPYNEQFF.

The table lists this clone with a few counts. The chain recombines TRBV18 with TRBJ1-5; 10 bases are a match to TRBD1. With 5 bases clipped from V and 0 bases from J, the junction kept 1 base outside the gene matches. This CDR3 has 15 amino acids. Germline lookup yields CDR1 KGHSH and CDR2 LQKENI. The CDR3 DNA reads as TGTGCCAGCTCAGGGACAGGGGATAGCAATCAGCCCCAGCATTTT. The encoded protein is CASSGTGDSNQPQHF.

This clone came up a few times. J is TRBJ1-3 and V is TRBV6-6, with TRBD1 matching 8 bases. Trimming cost V 2 bases and J 0 bases; bases outside gene matches: 3. In germline, CDR1 is MNHNY, CDR2 SVGAGI (reference sequence). The CDR3 sequence is 16 residues long. Written as DNA, the CDR3 is TGTGCCAGCAGTTACGGACAGGGCCGCTCTGGAAACACCATATATTTT. This translates into CASSYGQGRSGNTIYF.

J is TRBJ1-2 and V is TRBV6-1; D gene uncertain. This CDR3 spans 15 amino acids. Germline V gene sequence: CDR1 MNHNS, CDR2 SASEGT. Trimming stripped 5 bases from V and 3 bases from J, with 16 bases between. CDR3 region: CASSNPPGGHYGYTF. CDR3 bases: TGTGCCAGCAGTAACCCGCCGGGTGGTCACTATGGCTACACCTTC.

This sequence joins TRBV27 and TRBJ1-6, with 7 bases identical to TRBD1. Unmatched junction bases numbered 5, after V lost 5 bases and J lost 10 bases. The germline V gene has CDR1 MNHEY and CDR2 SMNVEV (reference sequence). This CDR3 has 13 residues. CDR3 sequence reads: CASSTGVRSPLHF. In DNA form, the CDR3 reads TGTGCCAGCAGTACAGGGGTTCGGTCACCCCTCCACTTT.

V usage is TRBV19 and J usage is TRBJ1-6, with a tentative D call TRBD1 (6 bases). The CDR3 has 16 amino acids. V shed 5 bases and J shed 4 bases, with 15 bases lying between them. Germline CDR1 LNHDA, CDR2 SQIVND (reference sequence). In nucleotides, the CDR3 is TGTGCCAGTAGTTATATTCGGACAGCGTATAATTCACCCCTCCACTTT. It codes for CASSYIRTAYNSPLHF.

The gene calls are TRBV30 and TRBJ2-1, with 7 positions matching TRBD1. The V gene's germline CDR1 is GTSNPN and CDR2 SVGIG (reference sequence). The CDR3 is made up of 16 amino acids. J was trimmed by 1 base and V by 5 bases; bases with no gene match: 11. The CDR3 loop is CAWGRVRGQSYNEQFF. The CDR3 DNA follows: TGTGCCTGGGGAAGGGTCCGGGGACAGTCCTACAATGAGCAGTTCTTC.

The J gene is TRBJ2-3, the V gene TRBV10-1, with 9 nucleotides matching TRBD2. CDR1 and CDR2 (germline): WNHNN, SYGVQD (reference sequence). The CDR3 has 13 residues. The ends lost 8 bases at V and 4 bases at J; junction bases unmatched: 4. CDR3 in DNA: TGCGCCAGCCGACTAGCGGCTGCAGATACGCAGTATTTT. It translates to CASRLAAADTQYF.

J is TRBJ1-2 and V is TRBV30, with D perhaps matching TRBD1 (6 bases). The CDR3 extends over 13 amino acids. V lost 4 bases and J 4 bases, leaving 13 bases between the germline ends. Germline V gene sequence: CDR1 GTSNPN, CDR2 SVGIG (reference sequence). In DNA, the CDR3 is TGTGCCTGGAACGGGGGGCTCGGCTATGGCTACACCTTC. It codes for CAWNGGLGYGYTF.

The CDR3 reads CASSLNYGELFF. The DNA for the CDR3 is TGTGCCAGCAGCTTAAATTACGGGGAGCTGTTTTTT. The genes are TRBV7-8 and TRBJ2-2; no clear D. The CDR3 is 12 amino acids. Germline CDR1 and CDR2: SGHVS and FQNEAQ. The ends were cut back, 2 bases at V and 7 bases at J, with 5 bases in the middle. The entire variable domain, with the rest obtained from reference TRBV7-8 and TRBJ2-2, is as follows: GAGVSQSPRYKVAKRGQDVALRCDPISGHVSLFWYQQALGQGPEFLTYFQNEAQLDKSGLPSDRFFAERPEGSVSTLKIQRTQQEDSAVYLCASSLNYGELFFGEGSRLTVL.

V is TRBV28 and J is TRBJ1-6; D not certain. The CDR3 totals 14 residues. Germline CDR1 and CDR2: MDHEN and SYDVKM. Trimming left V 6 bases short and J 2 bases short, with 8 bases between. DNA for the CDR3: TGTGCCAGCAGCGGACTGACCTATAATTCACCCCTCCACTTT. Protein product: CASSGLTYNSPLHF.

The CDR3: CASRRGGAAYEQYF. Written as DNA, the CDR3 is TGTGCCAGCAGGCGTGGGGGGGCTGCCTACGAGCAGTACTTC. The chain is built from TRBV2 and TRBJ2-7, with D possibly TRBD2 on 7 matching bases. Per germline, CDR1 SNHLY and CDR2 FYNNEI. The CDR3 spans 14 residues. With 6 bases removed from V and 2 bases from J, the gap between germline ends came to 14 bases.

The V call is TRBV28, the J call TRBJ1-6; maybe TRBD1 (5 bases). V dropped 6 bases and J dropped 0 bases, with 15 bases sitting between them. CDR3 length: 17 amino acids. Germline V gene data show CDR1 as MDHEN and CDR2 as SYDVKM. The DNA for the CDR3 is TGTGCCAGCAGCCGGGGACTCCTCAGCTCCTATAATTCACCCCTCCACTTT. This sequence encodes CASSRGLLSSYNSPLHF.

Here the CDR3 reads CASSRVGEGYEQYF. In DNA, the CDR3 is TGCGCCAGCAGCCGAGTGGGGGAGGGCTACGAGCAGTACTTC. This chain joins TRBV4-1 and TRBJ2-7; TRBD2 matches 7 bases. From germline, CDR1 is MGHRA and CDR2 YSYEKL. The CDR3 covers 14 residues. J was trimmed by 3 bases and V by 4 bases; bases with no gene match: 6.

The CDR3 region is CANRDRAELEAFF. The CDR3 coding sequence is TGTGCCAACCGGGACAGGGCTGAACTTGAAGCTTTCTTT. The chain joins TRBV2 to TRBJ1-1, with TRBD1 matching over 9 bases. V was pared by 10 bases and J by 7 bases, with 10 bases of the junction left unmatched. The CDR3 runs to 13 residues. Germline CDR1 is SNHLY and CDR2 is FYNNEI.

The chain links TRBV9 to TRBJ2-5, with 10 bases fitting TRBD2. The germline gives CDR1 SGDLS, CDR2 YYNGEE. With V trimmed by 0 bases and J by 7 bases, 12 bases remained unmatched. This CDR3 has 17 amino acids. The CDR3 DNA is TGTGCCAGCAGCGTAGGAGCGGGAGGGCCTCTTGTCGGGACCCAGTACTTC. It is translated as CASSVGAGGPLVGTQYF.

This chain uses TRBV19 with TRBJ2-7; TRBD2 is a possible D gene (6 bases). Trimming removed 1 base at V and 7 bases at J, with 17 bases between. The CDR3 spans 15 residues. CDR1 is LNHDA, CDR2 SQIVND, per germline (reference sequence). The DNA of the CDR3 is TGTGCCAGTAGTATAGGGCCGGTGGGGACTTCGGAGCAGTACTTC. Translating gives CASSIGPVGTSEQYF.